This is a list of T cell receptor beta chains from one sample in a study of CD8+CD57+ T cells in acquired aplastic anemia. Via MiXCR, TCRdb re-called the reads, giving one row per CDR3 protein. The table includes 300,000 or so distinct CDR3 sequences, 56% detected once. The sequencing sample was made of sorted CD4+, CD8+, or CD8+CD57+ T cells (not recorded which) from PBMCs. These receptors were taken from a human donor with aplastic anemia. Both conserved end residues are part of each CDR3. D genes are given only for firm matches. Size tells how often a clone was seen (once, few, many) or the class of an expanded clone, and some rows leave it out.

d_call: TRBD1; v_call: TRBV2; clone_size: -; j_call: TRBJ2-7; cdr3_aa: CASSVRGLGYEQYF; cdr3_nt: TGTGCCAGCAGTGTCAGGGGGCTTGGCTACGAGCAGTACTTC
d_call: TRBD2; v_call: TRBV7-8; clone_size: -; j_call: TRBJ2-1; cdr3_aa: CASSKRDANSGEQFF; cdr3_nt: TGTGCCAGCAGCAAGCGGGACGCTAACTCGGGGGAGCAGTTCTTC
d_call: -; v_call: TRBV2; clone_size: few; j_call: TRBJ2-2; cdr3_aa: CASSADGELFF; cdr3_nt: TGTGCCAGCAGTGCCGACGGGGAGCTGTTTTTT
d_call: TRBD1; v_call: TRBV19; clone_size: -; j_call: TRBJ1-6; cdr3_aa: CASSTGTAPDSPLHF; cdr3_nt: TGTGCCAGTAGCACCGGGACAGCACCAGATTCACCCCTCCACTTT
d_call: -; v_call: TRBV9; clone_size: -; j_call: TRBJ2-7; cdr3_aa: CASSGTSSYEQYF; cdr3_nt: TGTGCCAGCAGCGGGACCAGCTCCTACGAGCAGTACTTC
d_call: -; v_call: TRBV20-1; clone_size: -; j_call: TRBJ2-2; cdr3_aa: CSAGLTNTGELFF; cdr3_nt: TGCAGTGCCGGACTAACGAACACCGGGGAGCTGTTTTTT
d_call: -; v_call: TRBV9; clone_size: -; j_call: TRBJ2-5; cdr3_aa: CASSYTWGWQETQYF; cdr3_nt: TGTGCCAGCAGCTACACCTGGGGGTGGCAAGAGACCCAGTACTTC
d_call: -; v_call: TRBV7-9; clone_size: few; j_call: TRBJ1-1; cdr3_aa: CASSLAPREAEAFF; cdr3_nt: TGTGCCAGCAGCTTAGCCCCCAGGGAGGCTGAAGCTTTCTTT
d_call: TRBD1; v_call: TRBV12-3/TRBV12-4; clone_size: few; j_call: TRBJ2-7; cdr3_aa: CASSFKGQNYEQYF; cdr3_nt: TGTGCCAGCAGCTTTAAGGGACAGAACTACGAGCAGTACTTC
d_call: TRBD2; v_call: TRBV19; clone_size: many; j_call: TRBJ2-5; cdr3_aa: CASSIGGTSGRWYQETQYF; cdr3_nt: TGTGCCAGTAGTATAGGTGGGACTAGCGGGAGATGGTACCAAGAGACCCAGTACTTC
d_call: -; v_call: TRBV7-9; clone_size: -; j_call: TRBJ2-5; cdr3_aa: CASSSDRPPETQYF; cdr3_nt: TGTGCCAGCAGCTCGGACAGACCCCCAGAGACCCAGTACTTC
d_call: -; v_call: TRBV19; clone_size: -; j_call: TRBJ1-5; cdr3_aa: CASSFYRKSNQPQHF; cdr3_nt: TGTGCCAGTAGTTTCTACAGGAAGAGCAATCAGCCCCAGCATTTT
d_call: TRBD1; v_call: TRBV7-9; clone_size: -; j_call: TRBJ2-7; cdr3_aa: CASSFTFGQGSYEQYF; cdr3_nt: TGTGCCAGCAGTTTCACCTTCGGACAGGGTTCCTACGAGCAGTACTTC
d_call: -; v_call: TRBV7-9; clone_size: few; j_call: TRBJ2-5; cdr3_aa: CASSFRQRETQYF; cdr3_nt: TGTGCCAGCAGCTTTAGACAGCGAGAGACCCAGTACTTC
d_call: -; v_call: TRBV5-5; clone_size: many; j_call: TRBJ1-2; cdr3_aa: CASSLEFGANYGYTF; cdr3_nt: TGTGCCAGCAGCTTGGAGTTTGGGGCTAACTATGGCTACACCTTC
d_call: -; v_call: TRBV16; clone_size: -; j_call: TRBJ1-5; cdr3_aa: CASSPFGAGQPQHF; cdr3_nt: TGTGCCAGCAGCCCCTTCGGGGCGGGTCAGCCCCAGCATTTT
d_call: -; v_call: TRBV10-3; clone_size: -; j_call: TRBJ1-5; cdr3_aa: CAISESNTGMGSNQPQHF; cdr3_nt: TGTGCCATCAGTGAGTCTAATACAGGGATGGGAAGCAATCAGCCCCAGCATTTT
d_call: TRBD2; v_call: TRBV7-2; clone_size: -; j_call: TRBJ2-7; cdr3_aa: CASSTGTSIFYEQYF; cdr3_nt: TGTGCCAGCAGTACCGGGACTAGCATTTTCTACGAGCAGTACTTC
d_call: -; v_call: TRBV7-2; clone_size: -; j_call: TRBJ1-6; cdr3_aa: CASSSYQPPLHF; cdr3_nt: TGTGCCAGCAGCTCCTACCAGCCTCCCCTCCACTTT
d_call: -; v_call: TRBV7-6; clone_size: once; j_call: TRBJ2-5; cdr3_aa: CASSSDSQETQYF; cdr3_nt: TGTGCCAGCAGCTCGGACAGTCAAGAGACCCAGTACTTC
d_call: TRBD1; v_call: TRBV2; clone_size: -; j_call: TRBJ1-1; cdr3_aa: CASRHRGESTEAFF; cdr3_nt: TGTGCCAGCAGGCACAGGGGGGAGAGCACTGAAGCTTTCTTT
d_call: TRBD1; v_call: TRBV19; clone_size: once; j_call: TRBJ1-1; cdr3_aa: CASSAGTGYTEAFF; cdr3_nt: TGTGCCAGTAGTGCCGGGACAGGGTACACTGAAGCCTTCTTT
d_call: -; v_call: TRBV25-1; clone_size: -; j_call: TRBJ2-7; cdr3_aa: CASSGPDLFSYEQYF; cdr3_nt: TGTGCCAGCAGTGGCCCTGATCTCTTCTCCTACGAGCAGTACTTC
d_call: -; v_call: TRBV24-1; clone_size: -; j_call: TRBJ2-1; cdr3_aa: CATDWGRTYNEQFF; cdr3_nt: TGTGCCACCGACTGGGGACGGACATACAATGAGCAGTTCTTC
d_call: -; v_call: TRBV2; clone_size: -; j_call: TRBJ1-4; cdr3_aa: CASSWTTTNEKLFF; cdr3_nt: TGTGCCAGCAGCTGGACAACAACTAATGAAAAACTGTTTTTT
d_call: TRBD1; v_call: TRBV25-1; clone_size: -; j_call: TRBJ1-1; cdr3_aa: CASSEGTGGRSDTEAFF; cdr3_nt: TGTGCCAGCAGTGAGGGGACAGGGGGTAGATCGGACACTGAAGCTTTCTTT
d_call: -; v_call: TRBV20-1; clone_size: few; j_call: TRBJ2-7; cdr3_aa: CSARHPGPIRYEQYF; cdr3_nt: TGCAGTGCTAGGCATCCGGGACCAATTAGGTACGAGCAGTACTTC
d_call: -; v_call: TRBV5-1; clone_size: many; j_call: TRBJ2-5; cdr3_aa: CASSYGAGKETQYF; cdr3_nt: TGCGCCAGCAGCTACGGGGCAGGGAAAGAGACCCAGTACTTC
d_call: -; v_call: TRBV7-9; clone_size: few; j_call: TRBJ2-2; cdr3_aa: CASRYDLNTGELFF; cdr3_nt: TGTGCCAGCAGGTACGACTTGAACACCGGGGAGCTGTTTTTT
d_call: -; v_call: TRBV7-2; clone_size: -; j_call: TRBJ2-5; cdr3_aa: CASSRLGRGLRETQYF; cdr3_nt: TGTGCCAGCAGCCGCCTCGGGCGAGGGCTTCGGGAGACCCAGTACTTC
d_call: -; v_call: TRBV6-5; clone_size: -; j_call: TRBJ2-6; cdr3_aa: CASWGAGSGANVLTF; cdr3_nt: TGTGCCAGCTGGGGCGCAGGGTCTGGGGCCAACGTCCTGACTTTC
d_call: -; v_call: TRBV27; clone_size: few; j_call: TRBJ2-7; cdr3_aa: CASSLKVTYGQYF; cdr3_nt: TGTGCCAGCAGTTTAAAGGTGACCTACGGGCAGTACTTC
d_call: -; v_call: TRBV9; clone_size: -; j_call: TRBJ2-2; cdr3_aa: CASSQPVGPGELFF; cdr3_nt: TGTGCCAGCAGCCAACCCGTTGGGCCCGGGGAGCTGTTTTTT
d_call: -; v_call: TRBV5-8; clone_size: many; j_call: TRBJ2-1; cdr3_aa: CASSLAGREQFF; cdr3_nt: TGTGCCAGCAGCTTAGCGGGTAGGGAGCAGTTCTTC
d_call: TRBD1; v_call: TRBV15; clone_size: -; j_call: TRBJ2-3; cdr3_aa: CATQGADTQYF; cdr3_nt: TGTGCCACCCAGGGGGCAGATACGCAGTATTTT
d_call: TRBD2; v_call: TRBV29-1; clone_size: -; j_call: TRBJ2-3; cdr3_aa: CSVALSRGGVTDTQYF; cdr3_nt: TGCAGCGTTGCCCTCTCTCGCGGGGGGGTCACAGATACGCAGTATTTT
d_call: -; v_call: TRBV5-1; clone_size: -; j_call: TRBJ2-5; cdr3_aa: CASSSGVAETQYF; cdr3_nt: TGCGCCAGCAGCTCCGGAGTAGCGGAGACCCAGTACTTC
d_call: -; v_call: TRBV20-1; clone_size: once; j_call: TRBJ2-6; cdr3_aa: CSARGQGPGANVLTF; cdr3_nt: TGCAGTGCCAGAGGGCAGGGTCCTGGGGCCAACGTCCTGACTTTC
d_call: -; v_call: TRBV5-1; clone_size: -; j_call: TRBJ1-3; cdr3_aa: CASSPDSTGNTIYF; cdr3_nt: TGTGCCAGCAGTCCTGACTCAACTGGAAACACCATATATTTT
d_call: -; v_call: TRBV10-3; clone_size: few; j_call: TRBJ1-2; cdr3_aa: CAISESTVGLGYTF; cdr3_nt: TGTGCCATCAGTGAGTCGACGGTGGGTCTTGGCTACACCTTC
d_call: -; v_call: TRBV3-1; clone_size: -; j_call: TRBJ1-6; cdr3_aa: CASSSGRGSPLHF; cdr3_nt: TGTGCCAGCAGTTCCGGCCGTGGGTCACCCCTCCACTTT
d_call: -; v_call: TRBV7-8; clone_size: -; j_call: TRBJ2-7; cdr3_aa: CASSFAAGEQYF; cdr3_nt: TGTGCCAGCAGCTTCGCAGCCGGCGAGCAGTACTTC
d_call: TRBD2; v_call: TRBV9; clone_size: many; j_call: TRBJ2-1; cdr3_aa: CASSVAGGSYNEQFF; cdr3_nt: TGTGCCAGCAGCGTAGCGGGGGGATCCTACAATGAGCAGTTCTTC
d_call: TRBD1; v_call: TRBV5-4; clone_size: -; j_call: TRBJ1-5; cdr3_aa: CASSLGTGFQPQHF; cdr3_nt: TGTGCCAGCAGCTTGGGGACAGGGTTTCAGCCCCAGCATTTT
d_call: -; v_call: TRBV6-4; clone_size: few; j_call: TRBJ2-3; cdr3_aa: CASGRGVTDTQYF; cdr3_nt: TGTGCCAGCGGCCGGGGCGTCACAGATACGCAGTATTTT
d_call: -; v_call: TRBV7-9; clone_size: -; j_call: TRBJ2-7; cdr3_aa: CASSQDGSGEQYF; cdr3_nt: TGCGCCAGCAGCCAAGATGGCTCCGGCGAGCAGTACTTC
d_call: -; v_call: TRBV4-3; clone_size: many; j_call: TRBJ2-3; cdr3_aa: CASSQDWARGPDTQYF; cdr3_nt: TGCGCCAGCAGCCAAGATTGGGCACGGGGTCCCGATACGCAGTATTTT
d_call: -; v_call: TRBV6-5; clone_size: -; j_call: TRBJ2-7; cdr3_aa: CASSYGVQYYEQYF; cdr3_nt: TGTGCCAGCAGTTACGGGGTACAGTACTACGAGCAGTACTTC
d_call: -; v_call: TRBV19; clone_size: -; j_call: TRBJ1-6; cdr3_aa: CASTWTADNSPLHF; cdr3_nt: TGTGCCAGTACTTGGACAGCCGATAATTCACCCCTCCACTTT
d_call: TRBD2; v_call: TRBV7-8; clone_size: -; j_call: TRBJ2-7; cdr3_aa: CASSLGPGGYEQYF; cdr3_nt: TGTGCCAGCAGCCTGGGTCCGGGGGGCTACGAGCAGTACTTC
d_call: -; v_call: TRBV7-6; clone_size: -; j_call: TRBJ2-7; cdr3_aa: CASSLIYGGYEQYF; cdr3_nt: TGTGCCAGCAGCTTGATCTACGGGGGCTACGAGCAGTACTTC
d_call: -; v_call: TRBV5-1; clone_size: -; j_call: TRBJ2-3; cdr3_aa: CASSFIPRDNEQYF; cdr3_nt: TGCGCCAGCAGCTTCATCCCCAGGGACAATGAGCAGTATTTT
d_call: -; v_call: TRBV7-9; clone_size: -; j_call: TRBJ2-1; cdr3_aa: CASSPTSPGSYNEQFF; cdr3_nt: TGTGCCAGCAGCCCAACGTCCCCCGGCTCCTACAATGAGCAGTTCTTC
d_call: -; v_call: TRBV29-1; clone_size: -; j_call: TRBJ2-4; cdr3_aa: CSVEAGRRNIQYF; cdr3_nt: TGCAGCGTTGAGGCAGGGCGCAGAAACATTCAGTACTTC
d_call: -; v_call: TRBV19; clone_size: -; j_call: TRBJ1-1; cdr3_aa: CASSPLGSTEAFF; cdr3_nt: TGTGCCAGTAGTCCACTAGGGTCCACTGAAGCCTTCTTT